This T cell receptor beta chain was captured by sequencing in a study of technical replicates of blood from a handful of donors. Profiling relied on immunoSEQ multiplex PCR, and the TCRdb table lists in-frame clones only, not all of them. In the table there are approximately 80,000 clones, 90% to 95% of which are singletons. V lost 4 bases and J lost 2; bases outside the gene matches: 5. This CDR3 has 15 residues. The germline gives CDR1 SEHNR, CDR2 FQNEAQ (reference sequence). The origin of this receptor is a human donor in good health. The J gene is TRBJ1-3, the V gene TRBV7-9, with 7 bases fitting TRBD1. Sequenced input: T cells isolated from PBMCs. The chain's CDR3 is CASSSPQGAGNTIYF. The DNA of the CDR3 is TGTGCCAGCAGCTCTCCTCAGGGGGCTGGAAACACCATATATTTT.